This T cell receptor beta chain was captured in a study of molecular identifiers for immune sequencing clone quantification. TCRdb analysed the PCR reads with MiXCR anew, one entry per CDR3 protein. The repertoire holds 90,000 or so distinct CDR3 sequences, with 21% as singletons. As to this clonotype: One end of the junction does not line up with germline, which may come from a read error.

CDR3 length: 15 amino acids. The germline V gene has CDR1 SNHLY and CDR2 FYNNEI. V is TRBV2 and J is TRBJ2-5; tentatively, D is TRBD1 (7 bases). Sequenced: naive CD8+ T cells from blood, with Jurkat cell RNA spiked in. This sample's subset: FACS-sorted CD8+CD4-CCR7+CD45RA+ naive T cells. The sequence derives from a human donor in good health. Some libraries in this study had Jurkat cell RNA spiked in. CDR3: CASSEVPGGKETQCF. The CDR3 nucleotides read TGTGCCAGCAGTGAGGTACCAGGGGGGAAAGAGACCCAGTGCTTC.